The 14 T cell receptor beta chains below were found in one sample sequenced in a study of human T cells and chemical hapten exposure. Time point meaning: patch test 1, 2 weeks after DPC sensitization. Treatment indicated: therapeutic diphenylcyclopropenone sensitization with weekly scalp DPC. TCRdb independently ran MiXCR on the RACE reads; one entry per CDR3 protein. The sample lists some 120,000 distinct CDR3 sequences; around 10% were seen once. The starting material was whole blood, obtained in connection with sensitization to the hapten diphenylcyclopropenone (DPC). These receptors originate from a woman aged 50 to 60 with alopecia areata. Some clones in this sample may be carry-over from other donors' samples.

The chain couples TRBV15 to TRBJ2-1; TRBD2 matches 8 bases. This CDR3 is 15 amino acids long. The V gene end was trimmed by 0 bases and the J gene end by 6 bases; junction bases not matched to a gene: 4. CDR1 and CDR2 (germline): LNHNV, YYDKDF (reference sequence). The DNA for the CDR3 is TGTGCCACCAGCAGAGATTGGGCGGGAGGCAATGAGCAGTTCTTC. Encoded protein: CATSRDWAGGNEQFF. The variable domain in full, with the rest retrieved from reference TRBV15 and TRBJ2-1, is DAMVIQNPRYQVTQFGKPVTLSCSQTLNHNVMYWYQQKSSQAPKLLFHYYDKDFNNEADTPDNFQSRRPNTSFCFLDIRSPGLGDTAMYLCATSRDWAGGNEQFFGPGTRLTVL.

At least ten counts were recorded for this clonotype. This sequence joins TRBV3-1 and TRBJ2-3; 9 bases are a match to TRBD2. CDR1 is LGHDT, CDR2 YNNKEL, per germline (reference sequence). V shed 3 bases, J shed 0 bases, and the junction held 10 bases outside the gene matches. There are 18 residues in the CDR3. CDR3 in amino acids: CASSHAALAGASTDTQYF. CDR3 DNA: TGTGCCAGCAGCCATGCGGCCTTAGCGGGAGCTAGCACAGATACGCAGTATTTT.

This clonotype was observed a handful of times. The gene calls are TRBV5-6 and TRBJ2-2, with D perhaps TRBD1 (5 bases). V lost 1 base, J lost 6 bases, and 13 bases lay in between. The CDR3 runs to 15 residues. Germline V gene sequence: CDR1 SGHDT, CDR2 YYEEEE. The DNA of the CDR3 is TGTGCCAGCAGCTTGAGAATGGCAGGGTCCGGGGAGCTGTTTTTT. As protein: CASSLRMAGSGELFF.

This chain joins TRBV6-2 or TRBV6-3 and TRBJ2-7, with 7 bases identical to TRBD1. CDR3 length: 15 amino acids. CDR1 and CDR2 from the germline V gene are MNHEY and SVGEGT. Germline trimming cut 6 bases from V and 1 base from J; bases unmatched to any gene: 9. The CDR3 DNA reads TGTGCCAGCAGACCGGACAGGCTATCTTCCTACGAGCAGTACTTC. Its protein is CASRPDRLSSYEQYF.

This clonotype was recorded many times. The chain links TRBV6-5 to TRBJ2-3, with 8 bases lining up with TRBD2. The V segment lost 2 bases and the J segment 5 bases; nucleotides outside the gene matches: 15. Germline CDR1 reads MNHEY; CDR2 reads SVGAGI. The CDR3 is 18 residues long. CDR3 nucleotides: TGTGCCAGCAGTTACGCCAACACCGCGGGGGGCCGGGAAGATACGCAGTATTTT. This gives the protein CASSYANTAGGREDTQYF.

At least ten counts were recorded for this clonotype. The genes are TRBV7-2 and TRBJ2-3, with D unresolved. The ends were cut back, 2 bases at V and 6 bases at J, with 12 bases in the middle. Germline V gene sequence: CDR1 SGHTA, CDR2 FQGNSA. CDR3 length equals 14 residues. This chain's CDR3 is CASSLNEARDTQYF. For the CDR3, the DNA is TGTGCCAGCAGCTTAAATGAGGCGAGGGATACGCAGTATTTT.

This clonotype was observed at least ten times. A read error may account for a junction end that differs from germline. The CDR3 nucleotides read TGCAGCGTTCAATACCGGACAGGGACCCTCTTT. Translating it yields CSVQYRTGTLF. The V and J genes are TRBV29-1 and TRBJ1-1, with 8 bases identical to TRBD1. This CDR3 spans 11 amino acids. Per germline, CDR1 SQVTM and CDR2 ANQGSEA.

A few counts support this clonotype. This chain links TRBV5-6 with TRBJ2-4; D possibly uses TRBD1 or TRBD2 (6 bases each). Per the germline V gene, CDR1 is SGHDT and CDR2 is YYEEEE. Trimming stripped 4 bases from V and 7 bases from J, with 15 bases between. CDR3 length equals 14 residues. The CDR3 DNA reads TGTGCCAGCAGCAAGAGGGGGGAGATGAACATTCAGTACTTC. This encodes CASSKRGEMNIQYF.

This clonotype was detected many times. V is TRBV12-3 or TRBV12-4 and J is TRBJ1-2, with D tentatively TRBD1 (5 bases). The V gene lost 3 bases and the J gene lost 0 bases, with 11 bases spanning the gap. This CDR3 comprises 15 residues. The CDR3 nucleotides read TGTGCCAGCAGTTTTGGCTGGGACTCTAACTATGGCTACACCTTC. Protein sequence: CASSFGWDSNYGYTF.

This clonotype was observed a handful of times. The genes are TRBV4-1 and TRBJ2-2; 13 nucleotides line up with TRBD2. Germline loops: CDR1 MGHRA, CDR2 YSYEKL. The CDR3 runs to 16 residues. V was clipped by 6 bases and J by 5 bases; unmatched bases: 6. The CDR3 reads CASRRTSGGGTGELFF. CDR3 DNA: TGCGCCAGCAGGAGGACTAGCGGGGGTGGTACCGGGGAGCTGTTTTTT.

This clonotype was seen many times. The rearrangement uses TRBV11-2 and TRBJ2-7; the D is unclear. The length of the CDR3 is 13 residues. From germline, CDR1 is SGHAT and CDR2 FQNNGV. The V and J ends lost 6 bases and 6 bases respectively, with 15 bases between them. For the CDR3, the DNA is TGTGCCAGCAGTACGACACCATCGGGCGAGCAGTACTTC. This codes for CASSTTPSGEQYF.

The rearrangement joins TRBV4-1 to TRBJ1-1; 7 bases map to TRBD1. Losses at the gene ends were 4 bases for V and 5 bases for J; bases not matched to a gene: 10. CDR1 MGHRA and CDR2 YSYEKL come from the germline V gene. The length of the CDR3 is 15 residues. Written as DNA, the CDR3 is TGCGCCAGCAGCCGCGGGACAGTCAGGGGGACTGAAGCTTTCTTT. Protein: CASSRGTVRGTEAFF.

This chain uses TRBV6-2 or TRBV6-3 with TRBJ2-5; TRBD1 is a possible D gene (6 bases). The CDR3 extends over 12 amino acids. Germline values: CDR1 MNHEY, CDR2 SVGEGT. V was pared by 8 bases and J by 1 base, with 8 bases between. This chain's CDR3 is CASGGLQETQYF. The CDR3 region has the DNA TGTGCCAGCGGGGGCCTCCAAGAGACCCAGTACTTC.

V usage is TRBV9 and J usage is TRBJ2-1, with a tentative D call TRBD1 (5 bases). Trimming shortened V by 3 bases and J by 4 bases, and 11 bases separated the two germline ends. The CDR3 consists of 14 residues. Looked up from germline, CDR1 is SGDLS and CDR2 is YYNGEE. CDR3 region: CASSGRTGYNEQFF. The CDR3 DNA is TGTGCCAGCAGCGGGCGAACAGGTTACAATGAGCAGTTCTTC.